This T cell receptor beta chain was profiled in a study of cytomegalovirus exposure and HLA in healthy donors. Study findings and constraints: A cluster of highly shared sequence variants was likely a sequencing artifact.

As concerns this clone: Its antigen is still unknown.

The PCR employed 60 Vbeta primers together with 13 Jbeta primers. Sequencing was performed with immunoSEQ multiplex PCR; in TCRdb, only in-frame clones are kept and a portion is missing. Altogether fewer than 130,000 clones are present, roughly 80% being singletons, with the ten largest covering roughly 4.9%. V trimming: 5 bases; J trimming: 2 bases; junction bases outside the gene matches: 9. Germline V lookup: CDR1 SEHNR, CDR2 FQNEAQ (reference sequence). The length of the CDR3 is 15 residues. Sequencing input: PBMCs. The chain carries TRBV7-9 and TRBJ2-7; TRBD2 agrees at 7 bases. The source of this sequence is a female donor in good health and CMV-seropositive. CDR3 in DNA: TGTGCCAGCAGCCAAAGACTAGCAGCCCCCTACGAGCAGTACTTC. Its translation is CASSQRLAAPYEQYF.